This T cell receptor beta chain was found in a study of blood T cell repertoires in COVID-19. The CDR3 runs to 14 residues. Trimming left V 0 bases short and J 7 bases short, with 12 bases between. The germline V gene encodes CDR1 SGHVS and CDR2 FQNEAQ. Using immunoSEQ multiplex PCR, the repertoire was profiled, and TCRdb retains in-frame clones only, with some absent. The data show roughly 79,000 clones, 80% seen once. The origin of this receptor is a man aged 55 to 70 with active or convalescent COVID-19. V gene TRBV7-8 combines with J gene TRBJ1-2; perhaps TRBD1 as D (5 bases). The sample was peripheral blood. The CDR3 spells CASSLAGQVFGYTF. The CDR3 DNA sequence: TGTGCCAGCAGCTTAGCGGGGCAGGTTTTTGGCTACACCTTC.